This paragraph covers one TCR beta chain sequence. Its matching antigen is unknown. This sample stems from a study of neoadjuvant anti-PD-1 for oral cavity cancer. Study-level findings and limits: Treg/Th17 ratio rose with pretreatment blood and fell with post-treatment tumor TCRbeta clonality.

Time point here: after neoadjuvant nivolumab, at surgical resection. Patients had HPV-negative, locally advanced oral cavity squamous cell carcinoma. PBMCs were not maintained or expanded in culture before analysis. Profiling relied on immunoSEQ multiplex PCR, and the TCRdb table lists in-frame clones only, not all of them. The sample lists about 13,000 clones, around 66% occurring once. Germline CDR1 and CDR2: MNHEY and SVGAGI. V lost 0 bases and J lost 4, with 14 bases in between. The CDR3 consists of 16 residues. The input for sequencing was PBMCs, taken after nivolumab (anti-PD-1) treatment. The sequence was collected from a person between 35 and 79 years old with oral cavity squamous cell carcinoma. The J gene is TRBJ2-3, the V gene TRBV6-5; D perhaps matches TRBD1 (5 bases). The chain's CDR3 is CASSYSRQGRPDTQYF. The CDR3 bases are TGTGCCAGCAGTTACTCGAGGCAGGGTAGGCCAGATACGCAGTATTTT.